Sequencing of this TCR beta chain was carried out in a study of CD8 T cells in Susac syndrome. It was with random hexamers that 0.5 to 1 ug RNA was reverse transcribed. The CDR3 of TCR beta was amplified by immunoSEQ multiplex PCR across 54 Vbeta and 13 Jbeta. TCRdb analysed the immunoSEQ multiplex PCR reads with MiXCR anew, one entry per CDR3 protein. Among 100,000 to 150,000 distinct CDR3 sequences listed, roughly 76% were seen once. Germline V lookup: CDR1 SGHRS, CDR2 YFSETQ. The V gene end was trimmed by 1 base and the J gene end by 8 bases; junction bases not matched to a gene: 7. The CDR3 length is 16 residues.

The chain recombines TRBV5-1 with TRBJ2-1, with 12 bases fitting TRBD2. The sample was CD8+ T cells from PBMCs. This clonotype was obtained from a human donor with multiple sclerosis. CDR3 residues: CASSLRTSGINDEQFF. The CDR3 DNA reads as TGCGCCAGCAGCTTGAGGACTAGCGGGATTAACGATGAGCAGTTCTTC. The full variable domain, with the rest looked up from reference TRBV5-1 and TRBJ2-1, is KAGVTQTPRYLIKTRGQQVTLSCSPISGHRSVSWYQQTPGQGLQFLFEYFSETQRNKGNFPGRFSGRQFSNSRSEMNVSTLELGDSALYLCASSLRTSGINDEQFFGPGTRLTVL.